This T cell receptor (beta chain) is from a study of neurological immune-mediated disorders. This clonotype was observed many times. A 10-nucleotide random UMI tagged transcripts in template-switch 5'RACE cDNA synthesis. One entry per CDR3 protein, called by TCRdb with MiXCR from the 5' RACE reads. The sample includes 110,000 or so distinct CDR3 sequences, more than 2.5% of them seen just once. This CDR3 is built from 14 residues. The V and J ends lost 2 bases and 3 bases respectively, with 12 bases between them. The germline CDR1 and CDR2 sequences are SGHKS and YYEKEE (reference sequence). The receptor was derived from a woman aged 25 to 39 with multiple sclerosis. The chain recombines TRBV5-5 with TRBJ2-7, with D perhaps matching TRBD1 or TRBD2 (5 bases each). The sample taken for sequencing was PBMCs. The CDR3 nucleotides read TGTGCCAGCAGCTTTTGGGACGGGTACTACGAGCAGTACTTC. This gives the protein CASSFWDGYYEQYF.